This TCR beta chain derives from a study of shared clonotypes between healthy human individuals. Study information: Researchers assigned three CD4 naive, three CD4 memory, two CD8 naive and one CD8 memory plate to each donor.

This table comes from immunoSEQ multiplex PCR, and its TCRdb copy is limited to in-frame clones, with some not included. The data contain about 2.4 million clones, 93% of them seen just once; the ten biggest clones take up about 0.39%. This CDR3 contains 14 residues. CDR1 and CDR2 from the germline V gene are MNHEY and SVGAGI. V lost 0 bases, J lost 5 bases, and 10 bases lay in between. Sequencing input: naive CD4+ T cells from PBMCs. Subset given: CD45RA+ positively selected. The J gene is TRBJ2-5, the V gene TRBV6-5; D not resolved. The TCR was taken from a man aged 18 to 29 in good health. Some clones in this sample may be carry-over from other donors' samples. CDR3 coding DNA: TGTGCCAGCAGTTACTCGACGTGGGCCGAGACCCAGTACTTC. This gives the protein CASSYSTWAETQYF.